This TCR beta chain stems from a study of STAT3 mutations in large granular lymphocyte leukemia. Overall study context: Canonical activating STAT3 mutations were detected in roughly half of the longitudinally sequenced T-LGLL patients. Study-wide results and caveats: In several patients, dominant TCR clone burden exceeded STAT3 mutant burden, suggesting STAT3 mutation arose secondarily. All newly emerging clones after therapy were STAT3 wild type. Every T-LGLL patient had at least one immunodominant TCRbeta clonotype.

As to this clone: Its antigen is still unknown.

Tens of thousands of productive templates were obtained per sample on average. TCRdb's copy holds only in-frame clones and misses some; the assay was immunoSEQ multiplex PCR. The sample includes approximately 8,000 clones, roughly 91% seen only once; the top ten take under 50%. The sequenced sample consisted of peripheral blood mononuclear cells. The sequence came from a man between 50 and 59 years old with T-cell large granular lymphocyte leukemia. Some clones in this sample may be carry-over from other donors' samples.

The CDR3 protein is CASSPTSGGFFSTDTQYF. CDR3 nucleotides: TGTGCCAGCAGCCCCACTAGCGGGGGGTTCTTTAGCACAGATACGCAGTATTTT. The gene calls are TRBV7-9 and TRBJ2-3; 12 nucleotides match TRBD2. Unmatched junction bases numbered 9, after V lost 5 bases and J lost 0 bases. Germline CDR1 reads SEHNR; CDR2 reads FQNEAQ (reference sequence). CDR3 length equals 18 residues. Combining the CDR3 with reference TRBV7-9 and TRBJ2-3 gives the whole variable domain DTGVSQNPRHKITKRGQNVTFRCDPISEHNRLYWYRQTLGQGPEFLTYFQNEAQLEKSRLLSDRFSAERPKGSFSTLEIQRTEQGDSAMYLCASSPTSGGFFSTDTQYFGPGTRLTVL.